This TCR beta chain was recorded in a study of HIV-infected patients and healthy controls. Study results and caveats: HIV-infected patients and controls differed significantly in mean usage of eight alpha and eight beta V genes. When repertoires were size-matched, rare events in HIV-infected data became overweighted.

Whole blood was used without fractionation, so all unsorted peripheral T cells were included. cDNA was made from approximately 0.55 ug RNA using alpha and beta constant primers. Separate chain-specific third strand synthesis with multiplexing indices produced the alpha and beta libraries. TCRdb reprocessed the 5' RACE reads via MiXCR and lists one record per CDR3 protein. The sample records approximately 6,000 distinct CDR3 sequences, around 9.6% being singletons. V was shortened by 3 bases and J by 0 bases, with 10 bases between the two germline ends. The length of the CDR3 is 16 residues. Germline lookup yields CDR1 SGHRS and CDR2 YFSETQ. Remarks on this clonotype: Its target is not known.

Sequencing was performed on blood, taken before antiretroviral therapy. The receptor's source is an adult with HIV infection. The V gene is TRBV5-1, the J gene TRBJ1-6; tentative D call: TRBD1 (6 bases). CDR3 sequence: CASSYGQSSYNSPLHF. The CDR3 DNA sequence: TGCGCCAGCAGCTACGGACAGAGCTCCTATAATTCACCCCTCCACTTT.